The sequence of this TCR beta chain was determined in a study of cytomegalovirus exposure and HLA in healthy donors. Overall study results and limits: Among the CMV-associated chains, a few were confirmed in vitro as specific for CMV antigens. Based on reports, TCR beta sequences accurately predicted HLA-A and HLA-B alleles for most subjects. Clonal expansion, a later analysis showed, was greater in HLA-associated TCR beta chains than in equally common others. Another analysis was done later, and it associated over 15,000 TCR beta sequences with HLA alleles at 0.05 false discovery rate.

About this clone: Its antigen remains unidentified.

Germline assignment: CDR1 LNHDA and CDR2 SQIVND (reference sequence). With V trimmed by 7 bases and J by 2 bases, 3 bases remained unmatched. This CDR3 spans 13 amino acids. The PCR contained 60 Vbeta and 13 Jbeta primers. Produced via immunoSEQ multiplex PCR; TCRdb's table is partial and in-frame only. This table has 170,000 or so clones, roughly 78% appearing once. Sample: PBMCs. The TCR originated in a woman aged 45-59 years in good health and CMV-seropositive. The rearrangement links TRBV19 to TRBJ2-5; 8 bases are shared with TRBD2. The CDR3 reads CASTGGVQETQYF. The CDR3 region has the DNA TGTGCCAGTACCGGGGGGGTTCAAGAGACCCAGTACTTC.